The sequence of this T cell receptor (beta chain) was determined in a study of T cell repertoires in cytomegalovirus infection. About the research overall: Alongside well-studied HLA-B-restricted CMV epitopes, recently identified HLA-C-restricted CMV epitopes were also used. Study-level findings and limits: The study identified carriers of CMV plus the relevant HLA from cumulative public TCR beta family frequency. HLA-C-restricted TCR beta clonotypes specific for CMV led the ex vivo response.

This clonotype appeared a few times. Its antigen is not known. This CDR3 region has 16 residues. Trimming took 1 base from V and 0 from J, leaving 11 bases between them. The V gene's germline CDR1 is MNHEY and CDR2 SMNVEV (reference sequence). MiXCR, applied by TCRdb to the reads, yields one record per CDR3 protein. The table has some 100,000 distinct CDR3 sequences, about 30% seen once. The source material was CD8+ T cells from cultured PBMCs, sampled from culture after CMV antigen stimulation. The TCR sequence derives from a human donor in good health (CMV status not recorded). Some clones in this sample may be carry-over from other donors' samples. The chain combines TRBV27 with TRBJ2-3; D gene ambiguous. The CDR3 sequence is CASSLFDGTSTDTQYF. CDR3 sequence (DNA): TGTGCCAGCAGTTTATTCGACGGAACTAGCACAGATACGCAGTATTTT.